Sequencing of this T cell receptor beta chain was carried out in a study of CD8 T cells in ankylosing spondylitis. This clonotype turned up a few times. What it recognizes is unknown. TCRdb reprocessed the 5' RACE reads via MiXCR and lists one record per CDR3 protein. The sample consists of fewer than 750,000 distinct CDR3 sequences, around 20% of them appearing once. The CDR3 is 11 residues long. Trimming removed 6 bases from V and 4 bases from J, with 10 bases in between. The germline V gene encodes CDR1 SQVTM and CDR2 ANQGSEA. Study results and caveats: Peripheral blood held disease-linked clones only at relatively low frequency, and these were CD8+. Made up of 7 to 9 highly homologous variants, a TCR beta motif appeared characteristic of ankylosing spondylitis blood. Reportedly, matched ankylosing spondylitis synovial fluid was significantly enriched for disease-linked clones.

The chain combines TRBV29-1 with TRBJ2-7; D gene unclear. The source is a male donor with ankylosing spondylitis. Specimen: blood, either unsorted or a sorted T cell fraction (not recorded which). CDR3 bases: TGCAGCGTCGCCAGTCTATACGAGCAGTACTTC. This translates into CSVASLYEQYF.